The entry that follows covers one TCR beta chain sequence. This clone appeared once. Its antigen is still unknown. No base quality values were provided; no much bigger clone lies one nucleotide off. These data come from a study of radiation and T cells in renal cell carcinoma (dated by TCRdb to the early 2020s). In the study overall: TCR beta sequencing covered 50 or so samples in total, comprising some 25 tumors and approximately 27 peripheral blood samples. Across all 50 or so samples, several million unique CDR3 nucleotide sequences, encoding 2,658,974 unique CDR3 amino acid sequences, were identified. The full study reports these points: Compared with control tumors, irradiated tumors had a greater number of dominant CDR3 motifs, and those motifs took up a bigger portion of the repertoire. Top tumor clonotypes rose in blood from baseline to 2 weeks post-radiation, then contracted by 4 weeks, suggesting transient expansion of tumor-resident clones. Intratumoral heterogeneity went uncaptured because the only tumor material available was small regions of about 1 g. Irradiated tumors showed higher TCR clonality than controls, with the top 100 clonotypes averaging approximately 54% of the repertoire versus around 45% in nephrectomy-only tumors. Because no pretreatment tumor biopsies were available, whether clonotypes were present in the tumor at baseline could not be determined. With a single-armed trial design, the study had no way to address how radiation dose or scheduling affects the TCR repertoire.

The immunoSEQ kit was used, according to the manufacturer's recommendations, to generate TCR beta libraries from genomic DNA. To prepare the libraries, a first multiplex PCR with proprietary primers was run, followed by a second PCR that added unique barcodes, and a bead cleanup was done after each round. Each sample batch included a kit-provided positive control reaction and a negative control reaction. The final libraries were assessed on an Agilent 4200 TapeStation D1000 ScreenTape, pooled by volume, and quantified by qPCR. Sequencing was performed on an Illumina NextSeq500 with a MidOutput 150-cycle cartridge, and 156 Read1 and 15 Index1 cycles were run with kit custom primers. The pooled library was loaded at 0.8 to 1 pM, with an approximately 21% PhiX control spiked in. In the source study's methods: The vendor-processed data were analyzed in R, and a clonotype was defined as all T cells that share the same CDR3 nucleotide sequence. For clone abundance analyses, frequencies were normalized to the 10,000 most abundant clones in each sample. Public T cell clones, which averaged fewer than five per sample, were excluded before analysis. The dominant motif analysis was done with ImmunoMap using the PAM10 matrix, a gap penalty of 30, and a homology threshold of 0.3, and motifs with a cumulative frequency of at least 0.01 were considered dominant. An abundance difference of at least 32-fold between compartments was the criterion for calling clonotypes tumor-enriched or baseline blood-enriched. Tumor-blood repertoire similarity was measured with the Baroni-Urbani and Buser coefficient, and groups were compared using two-tailed Wilcoxon tests in R. This is the immuneACCESS table as TCRdb keeps it, with only in-frame sequences that have V and J called. A part of the clones is gone; compared with another copy, unresolved V genes explain less than half, and the rest is unexplained. V and J calls and clone size come straight from that table; D and trimming were deduced from the DNA. This sample comprises approximately 18,000 clones, roughly 62% of them detected only once. The ten biggest clones cover about 12% of the sample.

Taken with the paper, the label for time point translates to: tumor resected at nephrectomy. The sample's treatment or condition label, in plain terms: 15 Gy SBRT to primary tumor, nephrectomy 4 weeks later. Samples came from a clinical trial, in which primary renal cell carcinomas received 15 Gy stereotactic body radiation therapy followed by nephrectomy 4 weeks later. Renal cell carcinoma with clear cell pathology was present in all patients. Tumors were mechanically dissociated, digested with collagenase/hyaluronidase at 37 °C, processed in gentleMACS C tubes, and stored in liquid nitrogen. Genomic DNA for TCR sequencing was prepared using the QIAamp DNA Blood Mini Kit (Qiagen). Samples were included in the analyses only if all quality control checks were passed. Trimming costs V 0 bases and J 4 bases, and their ends lie 12 bases apart. Including cysteine and phenylalanine, the CDR3 has 15 amino acids. Of all the DNA, just the CDR3 is kept, 45 bases in frame from base 1. Reading the germline V gene (reference sequence) gives CDR1 MNHEY and CDR2 SMNVEV.

The rearranged chain carries TRBV27 and TRBJ1-1; the D gene lacks a confident call. Source: tumor tissue, taken from a patient whose treatment included radiotherapy and nephrectomy. This TCR came from a woman aged 70-85 years with renal cell carcinoma. The encoded CDR3 is CASSLSPSGGTEAFF. The sequenced DNA is TGTGCCAGCAGTTTATCACCCTCGGGTGGCACTGAAGCTTTCTTT.